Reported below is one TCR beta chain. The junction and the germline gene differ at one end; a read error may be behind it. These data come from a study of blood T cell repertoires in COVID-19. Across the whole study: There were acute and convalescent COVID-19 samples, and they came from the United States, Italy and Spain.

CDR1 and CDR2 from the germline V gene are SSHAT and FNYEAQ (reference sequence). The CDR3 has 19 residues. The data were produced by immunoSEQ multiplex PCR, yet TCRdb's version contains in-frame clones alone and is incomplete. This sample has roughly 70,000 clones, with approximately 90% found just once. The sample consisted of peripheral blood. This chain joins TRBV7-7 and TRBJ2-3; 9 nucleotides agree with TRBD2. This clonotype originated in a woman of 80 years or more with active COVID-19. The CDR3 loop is CASSPLPGLIAGDPDTQYF. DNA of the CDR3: TGTGCTAGCAGCCCCTTACCGGGACTGATAGCGGGAGACCCAGATACGCAGTATTTT. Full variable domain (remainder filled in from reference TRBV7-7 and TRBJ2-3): GAGVSQSPRYKVTKRGQDVTLRCDPISSHATLYWYQQALGQGPEFLTYFNYEAQPDKSGLPSDRFSAERPEGSISTLTIQRTEQRDSAMYRCASSPLPGLIAGDPDTQYFGPGTRLTVL.